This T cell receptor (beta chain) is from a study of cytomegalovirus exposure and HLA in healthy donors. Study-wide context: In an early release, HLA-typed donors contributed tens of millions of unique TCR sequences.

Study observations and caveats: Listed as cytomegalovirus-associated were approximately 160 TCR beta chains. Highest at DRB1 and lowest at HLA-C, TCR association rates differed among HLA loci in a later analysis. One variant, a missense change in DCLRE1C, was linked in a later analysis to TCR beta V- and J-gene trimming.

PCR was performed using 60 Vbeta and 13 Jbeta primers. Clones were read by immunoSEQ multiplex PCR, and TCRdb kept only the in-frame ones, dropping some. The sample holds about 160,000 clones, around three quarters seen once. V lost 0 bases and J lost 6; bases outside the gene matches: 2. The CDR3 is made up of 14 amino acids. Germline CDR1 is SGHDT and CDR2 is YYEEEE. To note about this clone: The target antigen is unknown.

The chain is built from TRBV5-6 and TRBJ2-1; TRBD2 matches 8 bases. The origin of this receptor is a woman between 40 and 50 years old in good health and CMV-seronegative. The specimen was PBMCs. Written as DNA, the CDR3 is TGTGCCAGCAGCTTGGGACTAGCGACCAATGAGCAGTTCTTC. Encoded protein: CASSLGLATNEQFF.